A single sample gave rise to the 24 T cell receptor beta chains below, sequenced in a study of OX40 agonist ivuxolimab in advanced cancers. Receptor libraries were prepared by the immunoSEQ multiplex PCR assay. The immuneACCESS repertoire file appears here via TCRdb, limited to in-frame rearrangements. These files lack a portion of the clones; in checked studies, under half of the deficit traces to unresolved V genes, and the cause of the others is not known. For this sample there are more than 85,000 clones; around 90% appear just once. The biggest ten clones account for 1.5% to 2% of the sample. The sample here was CD4+ or CD8+ T cells sorted from blood, taken in a trial of the OX40 agonist ivuxolimab. These receptors came from an adult with an advanced solid tumor such as melanoma, head and neck, liver or kidney cancer.

The V and J genes are TRBV5-6 and TRBJ2-7; 10 nucleotides align to TRBD1. The CDR3 covers 15 residues. The germline V gene encodes CDR1 SGHDT and CDR2 YYEEEE. The ends lost 3 bases at V and 1 base at J; junction bases unmatched: 4. In DNA, the CDR3 is TGTGCCAGCAGCTGGGGACAGGGGAGATCCTACGAGCAGTACTTC. Amino acid sequence: CASSWGQGRSYEQYF. The full variable domain, with the rest looked up from reference TRBV5-6 and TRBJ2-7, is DAGVTQSPTHLIKTRGQQVTLRCSPKSGHDTVSWYQQALGQGPQFIFQYYEEEERQRGNFPDRFSGHQFPNYSSELNVNALLLGDSALYLCASSWGQGRSYEQYFGPGTRLTVT.

V gene TRBV30 combines with J gene TRBJ2-3; 13 nucleotides line up with TRBD2. The CDR3 contains 18 residues. Looked up from germline, CDR1 is GTSNPN and CDR2 is SVGIG (reference sequence). Trimming cost V 5 bases and J 1 base; bases outside gene matches: 12. The CDR3 DNA reads TGTGCCTGGGCTGGGATGACTAGCGGGAGGACGGGCACAGATACGCAGTATTTT. Its translation is CAWAGMTSGRTGTDTQYF.

This chain uses TRBV5-1 with TRBJ2-5; possibly TRBD1 or TRBD2 for D (5 bases each). Germline V gene sequence: CDR1 SGHRS, CDR2 YFSETQ. Trimming cost V 0 bases and J 4 bases, with 13 bases left between them. This CDR3 comprises 15 residues. DNA of the CDR3: TGCGCCAGCAGCTTGGCCGGGGCAGGGATAGAGACCCAGTACTTC. Protein sequence: CASSLAGAGIETQYF.

The CDR3 region is CASSQGQTDYF. The CDR3 DNA reads TGTGCCAGCAGCCAAGGACAGACTGATTACTTC. The V call is TRBV7-2, the J call TRBJ2-7, with TRBD1 as a possible D gene (6 bases). The CDR3 length is 11 residues. V dropped 5 bases and J dropped 13 bases, with 15 bases sitting between them. CDR1 and CDR2 from the germline V gene are SGHTA and FQGNSA. Complete variable domain (other parts from reference TRBV7-2 and TRBJ2-7): GAGVSQSPSNKVTEKGKDVELRCDPISGHTALYWYRQSLGQGLEFLIYFQGNSAPDKSGLPSDRFSAERTGGSVSTLTIQRTQQEDSAVYLCASSQGQTDYFGPGTRLTVT.

The chain is built from TRBV4-3 and TRBJ2-2; 7 bases map to TRBD2. The germline CDR1 and CDR2 sequences are LGHNA and YSLEER. Losses at the gene ends were 4 bases for V and 7 bases for J; bases not matched to a gene: 12. The CDR3 sequence is 16 residues long. The CDR3 here is CASSPLPGGFGGELFF. The CDR3 DNA is TGCGCCAGCAGCCCCTTACCCGGGGGGTTCGGCGGGGAGCTGTTTTTT.

A note on this clone: The junction shows a germline mismatch at one end, possibly a read error. The chain joins TRBV6-1 to TRBJ2-7; 9 bases line up with TRBD1. CDR1 and CDR2 (germline): MNHNS, SASEGT. The CDR3 contains 13 residues. CDR3 coding DNA: TGTGTCAGCAGTGCGGGACAGGGCTACGAGCAGTACTTC. Protein sequence: CVSSAGQGYEQYF.

This sequence joins TRBV28 and TRBJ1-1; D may be TRBD1 (6 bases). V was pared by 5 bases and J by 5 bases, with 18 bases between. The CDR3 spans 15 residues. The V gene's germline CDR1 is MDHEN and CDR2 SYDVKM. The CDR3 bases are TGTGCCAGCAGTCTCCCACAGGGAATGACGACTGAAGCTTTCTTT. Its protein is CASSLPQGMTTEAFF.

V is TRBV2 and J is TRBJ2-5; no reliable D call. Germline lookup yields CDR1 SNHLY and CDR2 FYNNEI. The CDR3 has 14 residues. V was shortened by 4 bases and J by 1 base, with 10 bases between the two germline ends. The CDR3 protein is CASSVDSSQETQYF. CDR3 nucleotides: TGTGCCAGCAGTGTAGACTCTAGCCAAGAGACCCAGTACTTC.

This clone appeared once. The V call is TRBV5-8, the J call TRBJ2-3; 11 bases are a match to TRBD2. After removal of 2 bases from V and 2 bases from J, the junction contained 7 bases not matched to a gene. CDR3 size: 17 residues. The germline CDR1 and CDR2 sequences are SGHTS and YDEGEE. CDR3 loop: CASSFRLAGSSTDTQYF. In DNA form, the CDR3 reads TGTGCCAGCAGCTTCCGACTAGCGGGATCCTCCACAGATACGCAGTATTTT. Full variable domain (outside the CDR3, taken from reference TRBV5-8 and TRBJ2-3): EAGVTQSPTHLIKTRGQQATLRCSPISGHTSVYWYQQALGLGLQFLLWYDEGEERNRGNFPPRFSGRQFPNYSSELNVNALELEDSALYLCASSFRLAGSSTDTQYFGPGTRLTVL.

The chain is built from TRBV2 and TRBJ2-5; maybe TRBD2 (5 bases). The CDR3 runs 15 residues. Germline V gives CDR1 SNHLY, CDR2 FYNNEI. Trimming took off 4 bases at V and 5 bases at J, with 17 bases between the two ends. The chain's CDR3 is CASSGTGMRVETQYF. CDR3 coding DNA: TGTGCCAGCAGTGGAACGGGGATGCGGGTGGAGACCCAGTACTTC.

The chain has TRBV2 and TRBJ1-5, with a possible D match to TRBD1 (6 bases). The CDR3 covers 14 residues. The germline V gene has CDR1 SNHLY and CDR2 FYNNEI. Trimming stripped 7 bases from V and 6 bases from J, with 16 bases between. DNA of the CDR3: TGTGCCAGCAAGAACAGGGACGGGTTTCAGCCCCAGCATTTT. The encoded protein is CASKNRDGFQPQHF.

This clone has just one count. This chain connects TRBV5-3 to TRBJ2-5; no reliable D call. TRBV5-3 qualifies as an ORF whose function is uncertain. Between the trimmed V and J ends, which lost 4 bases and 0 bases, there was a span of 10 bases. This CDR3 spans 14 amino acids. The CDR3 sequence is CARSRAAYQETQYF. CDR3 DNA sequence: TGTGCCAGAAGCCGGGCCGCGTACCAAGAGACCCAGTACTTC.

This clone has a single count. The chain has TRBV4-3 and TRBJ2-2, with 9 bases that match TRBD2. Germline CDR1 reads LGHNA; CDR2 reads YSLEER. Trimming cost V 4 bases and J 6 bases; bases outside gene matches: 18. The CDR3 extends over 19 amino acids. The CDR3 DNA sequence: TGCGCCAGCAGCCTCCTTAGCAGTAGAGCGGGAGGAAAAGCCGGGGAGCTGTTTTTT. Protein: CASSLLSSRAGGKAGELFF.

CDR3 bases: TGCGCCAGCAGCTTGGACTCCCCGTCGTCAGATACGCAGTATTTT. Protein: CASSLDSPSSDTQYF. The chain carries TRBV5-1 and TRBJ2-3; D call uncertain. Trimming removed 0 bases from V and 4 bases from J, with 12 bases in between. The CDR3 is 15 residues long. CDR1 and CDR2 (germline): SGHRS, YFSETQ.

Written as DNA, the CDR3 is TGCGCCAGCAGCTCTCAGGGGGCATCGGTGACTGAAGCTTTCTTT. Translation: CASSSQGASVTEAFF. The chain carries TRBV5-1 and TRBJ1-1; 8 positions agree with TRBD1. V lost 3 bases, J lost 5 bases, and 9 bases stayed unmatched. The CDR3 runs 15 residues. Germline-derived CDR1 and CDR2 are SGHRS and YFSETQ.

The J gene is TRBJ1-5, the V gene TRBV28, with a possible D match to TRBD1 (6 bases). This CDR3 is built from 14 residues. The germline CDR1 and CDR2 sequences are MDHEN and SYDVKM. V was cut by 6 bases and J by 2 bases, with 11 bases left in between. The CDR3 DNA follows: TGTGCCAGCAGGCGGGGGGCGGGCAATCAGCCCCAGCATTTT. It specifies CASRRGAGNQPQHF.

The J gene is TRBJ2-7, the V gene TRBV7-8; D remains ambiguous. V lost 1 base to trimming and J lost 7 bases, with 8 bases between them. This CDR3 is built from 12 residues. Looked up from germline, CDR1 is SGHVS and CDR2 is FQNEAQ. This CDR3 is CASSLVGQEQYF. In DNA form, the CDR3 reads TGTGCCAGCAGCTTAGTGGGTCAAGAGCAGTACTTC.

V usage is TRBV19 and J usage is TRBJ2-7; D might be TRBD2 (5 bases). Germline CDR1 and CDR2: LNHDA and SQIVND (reference sequence). The germline V and J ends were trimmed by 4 bases and 0 bases, with 10 bases remaining between them. This CDR3 spans 14 amino acids. CDR3 DNA sequence: TGTGCCAGTAGTAACCCGGGAATCTCCTACGAGCAGTACTTC. Its translation: CASSNPGISYEQYF. Full variable domain (missing parts from reference TRBV19 and TRBJ2-7): DGGITQSPKYLFRKEGQNVTLSCEQNLNHDAMYWYRQDPGQGLRLIYYSQIVNDFQKGDIAEGYSVSREKKESFPLTVTSAQKNPTAFYLCASSNPGISYEQYFGPGTRLTVT.

V usage is TRBV5-1 and J usage is TRBJ2-7, with TRBD1 matching over 12 bases. Germline V gene lookup returns CDR1 SGHRS and CDR2 YFSETQ. The CDR3 consists of 16 residues. V lost 4 bases, J lost 4 bases, and 9 bases stayed unmatched. The CDR3, as DNA: TGCGCCAGCAGCCTGGGGACAGGGGGCAAGTGGTACGAGCAGTACTTC. It specifies CASSLGTGGKWYEQYF.

This sequence joins TRBV25-1 and TRBJ1-6; TRBD1 might be the D (5 bases). This CDR3 is built from 16 residues. The germline V and J ends were trimmed by 3 bases and 7 bases, with 16 bases remaining between them. The germline V gene has CDR1 MGHDK and CDR2 SYGVNS. The CDR3 loop reads CASSDRRGPLNSPLHF. The CDR3 coding sequence is TGTGCCAGCAGTGATCGGCGGGGACCGCTAAATTCACCCCTCCACTTT.

V and J are TRBV11-2 and TRBJ2-3; 11 nucleotides agree with TRBD1. This CDR3 has 15 amino acids. Germline CDR1 is SGHAT and CDR2 is FQNNGV. Trimming took 5 bases from V and 4 from J; bases not matched to a gene: 5. CDR3: CASSQWTGGPDTQYF. The CDR3 DNA is TGTGCCAGCAGCCAATGGACAGGGGGCCCAGATACGCAGTATTTT.

The chain uses TRBV7-8 and TRBJ2-7; the match to TRBD1 covers 8 bases. The germline V gene has CDR1 SGHVS and CDR2 FQNEAQ. V was clipped by 5 bases and J by 1 base; unmatched bases: 7. This CDR3 is 15 amino acids long. The CDR3, as DNA: TGTGCCAGCAGCCCAGGGGGCGGTAGGTCCTACGAGCAGTACTTC. Its translation is CASSPGGGRSYEQYF.

The chain links TRBV19 to TRBJ1-4, with D uncertain. The CDR3 spans 15 residues. V was shortened by 6 bases and J by 0 bases, with 11 bases between the two germline ends. Germline V gene lookup returns CDR1 LNHDA and CDR2 SQIVND (reference sequence). CDR3: CASSQDRATNEKLFF. The CDR3 DNA is TGTGCCAGTAGCCAGGACCGGGCAACTAATGAAAAACTGTTTTTT.

This clone appeared a single time. The gene calls are TRBV30 and TRBJ2-7; TRBD2 matches at 10 bases. After removal of 3 bases from V and 6 bases from J, the junction contained 5 bases not matched to a gene. This CDR3 spans 13 amino acids. Germline-derived CDR1 and CDR2 are GTSNPN and SVGIG (reference sequence). The CDR3 protein is CAWRLAGFVEQYF. CDR3 nucleotides: TGTGCCTGGAGACTAGCGGGGTTCGTCGAGCAGTACTTC. The whole variable domain, filled in from reference TRBV30 and TRBJ2-7, reads SQTIHQWPATLVQPVGSPLSLECTVEGTSNPNLYWYRQAAGRGLQLLFYSVGIGQISSEVPQNLSASRPQDRQFILSSKKLLLSDSGFYLCAWRLAGFVEQYFGPGTRLTVT.